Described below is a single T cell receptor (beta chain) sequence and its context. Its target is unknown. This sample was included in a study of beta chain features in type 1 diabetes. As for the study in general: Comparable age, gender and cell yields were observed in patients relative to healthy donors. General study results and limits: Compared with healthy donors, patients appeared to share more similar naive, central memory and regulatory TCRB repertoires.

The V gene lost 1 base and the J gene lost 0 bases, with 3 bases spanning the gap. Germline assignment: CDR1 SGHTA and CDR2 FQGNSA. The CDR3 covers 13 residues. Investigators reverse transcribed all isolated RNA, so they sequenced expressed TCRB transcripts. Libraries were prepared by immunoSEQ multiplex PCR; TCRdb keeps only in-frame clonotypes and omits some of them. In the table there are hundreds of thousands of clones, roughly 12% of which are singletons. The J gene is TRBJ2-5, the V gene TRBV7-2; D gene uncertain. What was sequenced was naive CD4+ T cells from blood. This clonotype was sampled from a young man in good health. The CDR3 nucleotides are TGTGCCAGCAGCTTAGTATACCAAGAGACCCAGTACTTC. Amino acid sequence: CASSLVYQETQYF. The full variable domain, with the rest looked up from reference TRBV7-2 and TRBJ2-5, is GAGVSQSPSNKVTEKGKDVELRCDPISGHTALYWYRQSLGQGLEFLIYFQGNSAPDKSGLPSDRFSAERTGGSVSTLTIQRTQQEDSAVYLCASSLVYQETQYFGPGTRLLVL.